A few counts support the clone carrying this TCR beta chain. Its antigen is undetermined. Template-switching 5'RACE yielded the TCR cDNA; a universal primer site and UMIs were added in the process. TCRdb fed the 5' RACE reads into MiXCR, producing one record per CDR3 protein. The sample holds 550,000 to 750,000 distinct CDR3 sequences; roughly 13% are singletons and the top ten take about 14%. The CDR3 is 15 amino acids. The ends lost 0 bases at V and 6 bases at J; junction bases unmatched: 3. The germline V gene encodes CDR1 SGHTA and CDR2 FQGNSA. This sample stems from a study of T cells after yellow fever vaccination. Study conclusions and caveats: A small share of clonotypes appeared in both CD4 and CD8 compartments. Most primary-vaccination clones recurred post-booster (just under 98% CD4, roughly 90% CD8). Compared with primary, the secondary response was weaker and peaked at day 5, not 15.

The sequence was obtained from a man aged 25-40 years who received the YFV17D yellow fever vaccine. The starting material was PBMCs, obtained on the day of the yellow fever booster vaccination. This rearrangement joins TRBV7-2 to TRBJ2-4; 9 nucleotides match TRBD1. The CDR3 spells CASSLALGQGNIQYF. DNA of the CDR3: TGTGCCAGCAGCTTAGCGCTGGGACAGGGAAACATTCAGTACTTC.